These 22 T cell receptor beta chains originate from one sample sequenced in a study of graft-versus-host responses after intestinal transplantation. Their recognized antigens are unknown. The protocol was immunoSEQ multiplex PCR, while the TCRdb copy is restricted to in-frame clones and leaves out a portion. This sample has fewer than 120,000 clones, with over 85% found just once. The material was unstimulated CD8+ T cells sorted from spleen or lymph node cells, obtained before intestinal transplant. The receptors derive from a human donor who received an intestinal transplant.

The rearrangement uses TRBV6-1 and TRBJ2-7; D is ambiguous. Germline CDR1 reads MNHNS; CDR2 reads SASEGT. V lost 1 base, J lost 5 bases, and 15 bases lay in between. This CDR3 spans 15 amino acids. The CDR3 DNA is TGTGCCAGCAGTGAAGAGCACAGCACCCATGACGAGCAGTACTTC. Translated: CASSEEHSTHDEQYF.

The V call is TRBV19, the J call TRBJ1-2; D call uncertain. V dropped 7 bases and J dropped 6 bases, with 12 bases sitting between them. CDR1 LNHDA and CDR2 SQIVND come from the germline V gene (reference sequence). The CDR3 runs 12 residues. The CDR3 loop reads CASNSMGDGYTF. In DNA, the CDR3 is TGTGCCAGTAATAGTATGGGCGATGGCTACACCTTC.

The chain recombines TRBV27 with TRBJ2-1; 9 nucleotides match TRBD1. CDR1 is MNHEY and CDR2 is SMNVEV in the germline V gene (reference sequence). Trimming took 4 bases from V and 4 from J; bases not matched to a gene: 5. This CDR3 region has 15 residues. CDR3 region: CASSSTGGGYNEQFF. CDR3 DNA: TGTGCCAGCAGTTCCACAGGGGGCGGGTACAATGAGCAGTTCTTC.

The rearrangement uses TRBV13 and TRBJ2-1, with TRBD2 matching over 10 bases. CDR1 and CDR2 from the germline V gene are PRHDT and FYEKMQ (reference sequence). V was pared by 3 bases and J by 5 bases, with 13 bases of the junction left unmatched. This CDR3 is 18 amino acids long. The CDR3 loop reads CASSLGITGLATHNEQFF. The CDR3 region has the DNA TGTGCCAGCAGCTTGGGGATCACGGGACTAGCGACCCACAATGAGCAGTTCTTC.

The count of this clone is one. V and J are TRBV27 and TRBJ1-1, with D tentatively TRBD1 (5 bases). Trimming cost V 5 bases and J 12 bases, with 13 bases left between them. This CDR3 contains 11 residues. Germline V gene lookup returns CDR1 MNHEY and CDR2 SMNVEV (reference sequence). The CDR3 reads CASSGGPETFF. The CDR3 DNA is TGTGCCAGCAGTGGGGGACCCGAAACTTTCTTT.

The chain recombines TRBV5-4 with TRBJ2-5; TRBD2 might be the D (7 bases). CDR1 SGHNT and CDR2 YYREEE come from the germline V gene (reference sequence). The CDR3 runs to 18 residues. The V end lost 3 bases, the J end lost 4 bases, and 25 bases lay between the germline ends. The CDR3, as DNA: TGTGCCAGCAGCTCAATTGGGGGGGGGCAGGGCAGGGGAGAGACCCAGTACTTC. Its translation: CASSSIGGGQGRGETQYF.

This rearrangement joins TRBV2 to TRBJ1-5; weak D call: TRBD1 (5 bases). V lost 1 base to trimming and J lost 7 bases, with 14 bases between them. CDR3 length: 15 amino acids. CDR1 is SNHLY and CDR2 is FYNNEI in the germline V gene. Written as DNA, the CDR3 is TGTGCCAGCAGTGAAGTAGGGCAGGGTCGACAGCCCCAGCATTTT. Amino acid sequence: CASSEVGQGRQPQHF. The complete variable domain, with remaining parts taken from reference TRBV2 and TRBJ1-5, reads EPEVTQTPSHQVTQMGQEVILRCVPISNHLYFYWYRQILGQKVEFLVSFYNNEISEKSEIFDDQFSVERPDGSNFTLKIRSTKLEDSAMYFCASSEVGQGRQPQHFGDGTRLSIL.

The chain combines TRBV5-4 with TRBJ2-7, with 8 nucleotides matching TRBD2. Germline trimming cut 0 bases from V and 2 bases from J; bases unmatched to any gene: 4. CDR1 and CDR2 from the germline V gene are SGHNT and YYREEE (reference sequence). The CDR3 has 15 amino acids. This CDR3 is CASSLGSGATYEQYF. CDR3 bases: TGTGCCAGCAGCTTGGGTAGCGGGGCCACCTACGAGCAGTACTTC.

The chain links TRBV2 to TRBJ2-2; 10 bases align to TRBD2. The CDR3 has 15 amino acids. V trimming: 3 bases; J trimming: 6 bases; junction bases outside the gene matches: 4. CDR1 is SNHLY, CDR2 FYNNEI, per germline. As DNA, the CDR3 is TGTGCCAGCAGTGATTGGCTAGCGGGAGCCGGGGAGCTGTTTTTT. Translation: CASSDWLAGAGELFF.

In DNA, the CDR3 is TGTGCCAGCCAGTATGACAAAAACGCTAATGAAAAACTGTTTTTT. It codes for CASQYDKNANEKLFF. This chain uses TRBV2 with TRBJ1-4; D is ambiguous. Germline CDR1 reads SNHLY; CDR2 reads FYNNEI. Trimming removed 8 bases from V and 3 bases from J, with 16 bases in between. The CDR3 length is 15 residues. Supplemented by reference TRBV2 and TRBJ1-4, the full variable domain reads EPEVTQTPSHQVTQMGQEVILRCVPISNHLYFYWYRQILGQKVEFLVSFYNNEISEKSEIFDDQFSVERPDGSNFTLKIRSTKLEDSAMYFCASQYDKNANEKLFFGSGTQLSVL.

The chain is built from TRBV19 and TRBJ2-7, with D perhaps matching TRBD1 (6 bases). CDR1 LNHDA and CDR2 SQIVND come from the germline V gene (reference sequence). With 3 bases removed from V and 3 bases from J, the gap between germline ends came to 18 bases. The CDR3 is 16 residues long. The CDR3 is CASSIGAAGENYEQYF. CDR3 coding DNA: TGTGCCAGTAGTATCGGGGCCGCAGGGGAGAACTACGAGCAGTACTTC.

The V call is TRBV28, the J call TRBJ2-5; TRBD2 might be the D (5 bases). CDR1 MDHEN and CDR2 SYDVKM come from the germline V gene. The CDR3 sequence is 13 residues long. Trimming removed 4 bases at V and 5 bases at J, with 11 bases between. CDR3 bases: TGTGCCAGCAGTTCGTACTCGGGGGAGACCCAGTACTTC. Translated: CASSSYSGETQYF.

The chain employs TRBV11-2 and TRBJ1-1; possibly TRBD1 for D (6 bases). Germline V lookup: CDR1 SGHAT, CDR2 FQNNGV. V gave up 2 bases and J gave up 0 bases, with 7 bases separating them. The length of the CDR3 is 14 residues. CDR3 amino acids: CASSLTGMNTEAFF. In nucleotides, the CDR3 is TGTGCCAGCAGCTTAACAGGGATGAACACTGAAGCTTTCTTT.

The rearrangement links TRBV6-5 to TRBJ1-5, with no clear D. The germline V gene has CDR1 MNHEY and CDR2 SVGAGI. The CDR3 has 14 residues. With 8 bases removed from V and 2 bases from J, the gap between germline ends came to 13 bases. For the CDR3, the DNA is TGTGCCAGCGCAGTAGTATGGGGCAATCAGCCCCAGCATTTT. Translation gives CASAVVWGNQPQHF.

For the CDR3, the DNA is TGCGCCCACCGGGACAGAGCTGATGAAAAACTGTTTTTT. It translates to CAHRDRADEKLFF. This chain connects TRBV29-1 to TRBJ1-4, with 7 nucleotides matching TRBD1. The CDR3 is 13 residues long. Germline CDR1 and CDR2: SQVTM and ANQGSEA.

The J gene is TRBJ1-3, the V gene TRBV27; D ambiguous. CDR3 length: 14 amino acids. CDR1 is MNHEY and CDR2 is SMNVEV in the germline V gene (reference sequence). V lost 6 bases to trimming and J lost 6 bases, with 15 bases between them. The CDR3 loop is CASSPPGNLNTIYF. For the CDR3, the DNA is TGTGCCAGCAGCCCTCCGGGAAACCTAAACACCATATATTTT.

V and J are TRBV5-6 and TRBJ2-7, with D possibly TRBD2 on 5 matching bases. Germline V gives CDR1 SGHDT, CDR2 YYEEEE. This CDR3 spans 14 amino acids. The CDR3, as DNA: TGTCCCCCGATGGGAGAGAGTACATACTACGAGCAGTACTTC. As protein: CPPMGESTYYEQYF.

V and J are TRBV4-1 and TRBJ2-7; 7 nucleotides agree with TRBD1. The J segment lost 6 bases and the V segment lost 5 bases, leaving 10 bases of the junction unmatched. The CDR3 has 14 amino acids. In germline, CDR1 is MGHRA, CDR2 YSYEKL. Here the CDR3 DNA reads TGCGCCAGCAGCTCCGCCGGGACAGAGACCGAGCAGTACTTC. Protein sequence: CASSSAGTETEQYF.

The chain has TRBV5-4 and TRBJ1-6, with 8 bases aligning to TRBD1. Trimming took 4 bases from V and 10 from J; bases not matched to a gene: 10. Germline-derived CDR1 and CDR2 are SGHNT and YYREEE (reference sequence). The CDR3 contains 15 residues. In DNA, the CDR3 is TGTGCCAGCAGCCTTGAGGGGGACAGGCGATCACCCCTCCACTTT. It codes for CASSLEGDRRSPLHF.

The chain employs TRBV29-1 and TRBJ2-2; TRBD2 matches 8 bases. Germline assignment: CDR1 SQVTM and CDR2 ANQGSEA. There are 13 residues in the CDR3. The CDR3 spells CGHWREETGELFF. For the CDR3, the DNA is TGCGGACACTGGCGGGAGGAGACCGGGGAGCTGTTTTTT.

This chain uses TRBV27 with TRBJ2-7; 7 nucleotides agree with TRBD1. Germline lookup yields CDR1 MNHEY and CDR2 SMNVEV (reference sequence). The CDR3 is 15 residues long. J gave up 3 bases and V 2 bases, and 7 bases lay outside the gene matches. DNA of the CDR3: TGTGCCAGCAGTTTAGGATGGGACAGTGTCTACGAGCAGTACTTC. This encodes CASSLGWDSVYEQYF.

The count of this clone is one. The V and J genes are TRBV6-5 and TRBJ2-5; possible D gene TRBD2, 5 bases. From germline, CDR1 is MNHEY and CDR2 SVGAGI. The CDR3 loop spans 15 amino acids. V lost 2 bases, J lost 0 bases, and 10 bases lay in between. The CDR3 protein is CASSYRRSYQETQYF. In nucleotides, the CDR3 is TGTGCCAGCAGTTACAGGAGGTCGTACCAAGAGACCCAGTACTTC.